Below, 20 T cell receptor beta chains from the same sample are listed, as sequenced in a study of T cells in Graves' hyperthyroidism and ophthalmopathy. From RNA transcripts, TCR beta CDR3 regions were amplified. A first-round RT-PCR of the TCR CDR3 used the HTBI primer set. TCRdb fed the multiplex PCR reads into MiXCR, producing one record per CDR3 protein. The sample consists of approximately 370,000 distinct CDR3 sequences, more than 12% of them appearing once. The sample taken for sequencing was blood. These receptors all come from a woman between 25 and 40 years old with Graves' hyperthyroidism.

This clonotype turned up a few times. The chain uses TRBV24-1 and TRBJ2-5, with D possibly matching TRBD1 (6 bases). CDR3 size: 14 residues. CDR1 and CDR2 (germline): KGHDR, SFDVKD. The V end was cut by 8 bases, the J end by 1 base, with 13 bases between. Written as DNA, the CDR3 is TGTGCCACCAAGGGCAGGGGTGGCCAAGAGACCCAGTACTTC. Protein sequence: CATKGRGGQETQYF.

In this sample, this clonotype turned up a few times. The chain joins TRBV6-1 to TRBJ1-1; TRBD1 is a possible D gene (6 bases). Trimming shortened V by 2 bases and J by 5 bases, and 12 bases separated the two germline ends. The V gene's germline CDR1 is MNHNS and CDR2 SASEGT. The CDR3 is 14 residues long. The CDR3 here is CASSELGGRTEAFF. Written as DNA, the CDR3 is TGTGCCAGCAGTGAATTAGGGGGGCGAACTGAAGCTTTCTTT.

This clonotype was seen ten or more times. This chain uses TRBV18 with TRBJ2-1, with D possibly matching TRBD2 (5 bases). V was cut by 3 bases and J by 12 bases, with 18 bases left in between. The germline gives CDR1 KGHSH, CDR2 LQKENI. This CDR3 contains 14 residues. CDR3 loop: CASSPPLLAGRQFF. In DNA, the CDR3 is TGTGCCAGCTCACCTCCCCTTTTGGCGGGTCGGCAGTTCTTC.

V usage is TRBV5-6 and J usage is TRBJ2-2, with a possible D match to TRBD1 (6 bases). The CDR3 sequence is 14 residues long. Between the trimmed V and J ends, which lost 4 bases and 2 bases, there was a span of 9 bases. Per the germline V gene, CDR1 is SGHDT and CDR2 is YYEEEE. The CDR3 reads CASSVGTNTGELFF. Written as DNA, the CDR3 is TGTGCCAGCAGCGTGGGGACAAACACCGGGGAGCTGTTTTTT.

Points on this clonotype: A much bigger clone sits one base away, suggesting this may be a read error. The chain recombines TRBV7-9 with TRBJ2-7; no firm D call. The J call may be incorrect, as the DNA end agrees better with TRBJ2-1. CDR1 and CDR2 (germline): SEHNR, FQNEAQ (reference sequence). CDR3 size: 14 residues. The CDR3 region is CASNRGQSSYEQFF. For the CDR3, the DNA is TGTGCCAGCAATCGAGGCCAGAGCTCCTACGAGCAGTTCTTC.

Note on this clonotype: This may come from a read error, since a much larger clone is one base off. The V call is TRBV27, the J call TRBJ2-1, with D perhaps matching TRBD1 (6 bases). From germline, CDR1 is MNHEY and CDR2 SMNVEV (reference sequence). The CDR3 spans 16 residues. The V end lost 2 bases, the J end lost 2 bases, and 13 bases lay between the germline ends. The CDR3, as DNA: TGTGCCAGCAGTTTAGTGTCGCAGGGGACCTACAATGAGCAGTTCTTC. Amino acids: CASSLVSQGTYNEQFF.

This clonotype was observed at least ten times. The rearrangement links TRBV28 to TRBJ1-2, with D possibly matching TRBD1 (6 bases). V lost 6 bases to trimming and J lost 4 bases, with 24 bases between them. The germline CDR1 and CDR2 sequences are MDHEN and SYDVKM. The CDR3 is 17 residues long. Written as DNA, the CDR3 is TGTGCCAGCAGCACCTCGCCCGGGGGGCGAGGGGGCTATGGCTACACCTTC. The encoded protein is CASSTSPGGRGGYGYTF.

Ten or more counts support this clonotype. The CDR3 bases are TGTGCCACCAGTCAGTCTTACGAGCAGTACTTC. Translation: CATSQSYEQYF. The V call is TRBV24-1, the J call TRBJ2-7; no reliable D call. Trimming removed 6 bases at V and 4 bases at J, with 6 bases between. This CDR3 has 11 amino acids. Per the germline V gene, CDR1 is KGHDR and CDR2 is SFDVKD.

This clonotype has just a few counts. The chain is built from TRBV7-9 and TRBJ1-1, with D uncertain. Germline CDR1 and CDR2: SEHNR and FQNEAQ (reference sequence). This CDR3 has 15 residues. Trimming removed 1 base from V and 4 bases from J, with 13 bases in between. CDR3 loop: CASSLVKGKRTEAFF. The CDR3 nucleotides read TGTGCCAGCAGCTTAGTAAAGGGTAAGCGCACTGAAGCTTTCTTT.

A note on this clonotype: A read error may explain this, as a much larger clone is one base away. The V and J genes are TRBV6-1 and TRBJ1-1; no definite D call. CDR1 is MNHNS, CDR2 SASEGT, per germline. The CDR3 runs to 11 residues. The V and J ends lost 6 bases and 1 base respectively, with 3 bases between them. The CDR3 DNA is TGTGCCAGCAGGGCGAACACTGAAGCTTTCTTT. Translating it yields CASRANTEAFF.

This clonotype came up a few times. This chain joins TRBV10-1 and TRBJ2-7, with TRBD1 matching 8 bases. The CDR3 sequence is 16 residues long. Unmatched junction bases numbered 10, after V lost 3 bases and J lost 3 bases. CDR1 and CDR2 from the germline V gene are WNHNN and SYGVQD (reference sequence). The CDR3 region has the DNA TGCGCCAGCAGTGACCAAACCGGGACAGGCAACTACGAGCAGTACTTC. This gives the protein CASSDQTGTGNYEQYF.

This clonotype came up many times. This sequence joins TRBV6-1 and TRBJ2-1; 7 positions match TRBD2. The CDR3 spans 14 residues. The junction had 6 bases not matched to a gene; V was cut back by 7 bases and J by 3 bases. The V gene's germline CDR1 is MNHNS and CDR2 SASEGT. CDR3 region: CASTLAGIYNEQFF. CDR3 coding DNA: TGTGCCAGCACCTTAGCGGGTATCTACAATGAGCAGTTCTTC.

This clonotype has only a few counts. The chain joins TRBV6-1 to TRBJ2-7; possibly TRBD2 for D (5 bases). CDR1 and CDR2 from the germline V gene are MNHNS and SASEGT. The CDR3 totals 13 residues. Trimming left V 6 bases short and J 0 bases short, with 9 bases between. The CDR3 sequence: CASRIGSSYEQYF. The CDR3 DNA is TGTGCCAGCAGGATAGGGAGCTCCTACGAGCAGTACTTC.

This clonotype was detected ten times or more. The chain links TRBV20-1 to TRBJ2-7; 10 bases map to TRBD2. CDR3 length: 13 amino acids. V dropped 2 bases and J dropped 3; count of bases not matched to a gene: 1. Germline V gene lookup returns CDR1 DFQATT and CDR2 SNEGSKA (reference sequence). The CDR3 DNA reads TGCAGTGCTAGACTAGCGGGAGTCTACGAGCAGTACTTC. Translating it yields CSARLAGVYEQYF.

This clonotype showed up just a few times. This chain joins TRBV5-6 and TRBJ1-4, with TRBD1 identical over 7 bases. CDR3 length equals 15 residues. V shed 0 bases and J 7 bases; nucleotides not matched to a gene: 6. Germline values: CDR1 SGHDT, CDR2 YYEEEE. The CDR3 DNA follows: TGTGCCAGCAGCTTGGACAGGGGAGTCAGTGAAAAACTGTTTTTT. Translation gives CASSLDRGVSEKLFF.

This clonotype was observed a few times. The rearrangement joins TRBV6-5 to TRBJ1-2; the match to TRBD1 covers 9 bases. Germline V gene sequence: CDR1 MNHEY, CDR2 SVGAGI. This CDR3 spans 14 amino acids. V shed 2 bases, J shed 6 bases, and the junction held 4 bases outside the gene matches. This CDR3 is CASSYRDRVDGYTF. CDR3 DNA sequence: TGTGCCAGCAGTTACCGGGACAGGGTGGATGGCTACACCTTC.

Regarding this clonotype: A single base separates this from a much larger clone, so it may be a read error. The chain's CDR3 is CASRSVRDSGLNTEAFF. CDR3 coding DNA: TGTGCCAGCAGGAGCGTCCGGGACAGTGGACTTAACACTGAAGCTTTCTTT. The rearrangement links TRBV6-2 or TRBV6-3 to TRBJ1-1; 7 bases fit TRBD1. Germline CDR1 and CDR2: MNHEY and SVGEGT. V was clipped by 6 bases and J by 2 bases; unmatched bases: 15. The CDR3 spans 17 residues.

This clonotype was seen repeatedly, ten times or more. The CDR3 sequence: CASSLDRGLAGYNEQFF. The CDR3 DNA follows: TGTGCCAGCAGTTTAGACAGGGGGCTAGCGGGCTACAATGAGCAGTTCTTC. The rearrangement joins TRBV28 to TRBJ2-1; TRBD1 aligns across 10 bases. CDR1 and CDR2 from the germline V gene are MDHEN and SYDVKM. This CDR3 has 17 residues. J lost 3 bases, V lost 2 bases, and 7 bases had no gene match.

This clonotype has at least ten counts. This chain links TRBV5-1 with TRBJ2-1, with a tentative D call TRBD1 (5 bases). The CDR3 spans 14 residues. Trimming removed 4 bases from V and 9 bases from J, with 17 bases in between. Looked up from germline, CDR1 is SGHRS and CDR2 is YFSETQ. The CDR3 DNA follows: TGCGCCAGCAGCATCGGACAAGATGGGGTTGAGCAGTTCTTC. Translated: CASSIGQDGVEQFF.

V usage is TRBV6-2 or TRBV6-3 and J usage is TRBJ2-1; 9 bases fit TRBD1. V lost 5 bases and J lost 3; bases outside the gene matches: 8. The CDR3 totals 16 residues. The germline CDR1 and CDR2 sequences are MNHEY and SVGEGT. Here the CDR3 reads CASSGSGQGDYNEQFF. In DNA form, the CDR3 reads TGTGCCAGCAGTGGCTCGGGACAGGGCGACTACAATGAGCAGTTCTTC.